Listed below are T cell receptor beta chains from one sample, sequenced in a study of OX40 agonist ivuxolimab in advanced cancers. Clones were read by immunoSEQ multiplex PCR, and TCRdb kept only the in-frame ones, dropping some. The sample lists fewer than 50,000 clones; around nine tenths were seen once. Sequencing was performed on CD4+ or CD8+ T cells sorted from blood, taken in a trial of the OX40 agonist ivuxolimab. The receptors come from an adult with an advanced solid tumor such as melanoma, head and neck, liver or kidney cancer. Each CDR3 is given with its conserved first and last residue. The D gene is left open where the match is weak. Clone size is stated in some rows and not others, as once, few, many or a class when expanded.

TRBJ2-5	NA	TRBV5-1	once	TGCGCCAGCAGCTTAGACTCGACATGGGCTTACTTC	CASSLDSTWAYF
TRBJ1-4	TRBD1	TRBV6-5	NA	TGTGCCAGCGCTCAGGGGGGAGGGGTGTTTTTT	CASAQGGGVFF
TRBJ2-5	NA	TRBV9	NA	TGTGCCAGCAGTGCAGGGGGACTAATTTTAGAGACCCAGTACTTC	CASSAGGLILETQYF
TRBJ2-1	NA	TRBV15	NA	TGTGCCACCAGCAGAGATCAGCAGGGGGGATACAATGAGCAGTTCTTC	CATSRDQQGGYNEQFF
TRBJ2-7	NA	TRBV4-3	NA	TGCGCCAGCAGCCAAGATGCAGGAACCTACGAGCAGTACTTC	CASSQDAGTYEQYF
TRBJ1-2	TRBD1	TRBV29-1	NA	TGCAGCGTCGCCGGGACAGACGTTACCCTTGGCTACACCTTC	CSVAGTDVTLGYTF
TRBJ1-5	NA	TRBV12-5	NA	TGTGCTAGTGGTTTGAATCAGCCCCAGCATTTT	CASGLNQPQHF
TRBJ2-1	TRBD1	TRBV5-4	NA	TGTGCCAGCAGCGTAGGACAGGGATACAATGAGCAGTTCTTC	CASSVGQGYNEQFF
TRBJ1-2	TRBD1	TRBV5-5	NA	TGTGCCAGCAGCTTGCGTTCGGGTTTGTCGGGACAGATTAACTATGGCTACACCTTC	CASSLRSGLSGQINYGYTF
TRBJ1-1	NA	TRBV7-9	once	TGTGCCAGCAGCTCTCCCGGGCAGGGCGACACTGAAGCTTTCTTT	CASSSPGQGDTEAFF
TRBJ2-7	TRBD1	TRBV7-8	NA	TGTGCCAGCAGCTTAGGGACAGGGGACGAGCAGTACTTC	CASSLGTGDEQYF
TRBJ2-1	NA	TRBV29-1	NA	TGCAGCGTTGGTTGGTGGCAATACAATGAGCAGTTCTTC	CSVGWWQYNEQFF
TRBJ1-1	NA	TRBV14	NA	TGTGCCAGCAGCCAAGAGATCAGCCTGAACACTGAAGCTTTCTTT	CASSQEISLNTEAFF
TRBJ1-4	NA	TRBV7-7	NA	TGTGCCAGCAGCTTTTCCGGGCAGCCTAATGAAAAACTGTTTTTT	CASSFSGQPNEKLFF
TRBJ1-4	NA	TRBV13	NA	TGTGCCAGCAGCCTCTCCGGGACGCGGTCTGAAAAACTGTTTTTT	CASSLSGTRSEKLFF
TRBJ2-1	TRBD2	TRBV7-9	NA	TGTGCCAGCAGCCTTAGCGGGGGGGCCTACAATGAGCAGTTCTTC	CASSLSGGAYNEQFF
TRBJ1-2	TRBD1	TRBV29-1	NA	TGCAGCGTCCAAATACCTCGAGGGACAGCCTATGGCTACACCTTC	CSVQIPRGTAYGYTF
TRBJ2-2	NA	TRBV19	NA	TGTGCCAGTAGTATATGGGCCGCCGGGGAGCTGTTTTTT	CASSIWAAGELFF
TRBJ2-7	TRBD1	TRBV6-5	NA	TGTGCCAGCAGTTATAACAGGGGCCACGAGCAGTACTTC	CASSYNRGHEQYF
TRBJ2-5	TRBD1	TRBV7-3	NA	TGTGCCAGCAGCTTGGGACAGGGGCGGTCGAGTCAGTACTTC	CASSLGQGRSSQYF